These T cell receptor beta chains were read from a single sample in a study of T cell responses to AZD1222 COVID-19 vaccine. TCRdb keeps only in-frame clones here, not all; method: immunoSEQ multiplex PCR. The data contain under 200,000 clones, around 92% of them seen just once; the ten biggest clones take up 9.2%. This sample comprised peripheral blood, obtained on day 0 of AZD1222 vaccination. The receptors originated from an adult in good health. Each CDR3 is given with its conserved first and last residue. The order of the fields is J gene, clone size, D gene, CDR3 length, V gene, CDR3 protein, CDR3 DNA. A D gene is named only where the DNA matches it firmly. Clone size is given for some rows only: seen once, a few or many times, or a class if the clone is expanded.

J: TRBJ2-2
size: .
D: TRBD1
length: 15
V: TRBV29-1
CDR3: CSVEDSGQVPGELFF
DNA: TGCAGCGTTGAAGATTCGGGACAGGTTCCCGGGGAGCTGTTTTTT

J: TRBJ2-1
size: .
D: .
length: 12
V: TRBV27
CDR3: CASSGKGNEQFF
DNA: TGTGCCAGCAGTGGGAAGGGGAATGAGCAGTTCTTC

J: TRBJ2-7
size: .
D: .
length: 13
V: TRBV7-2
CDR3: CASSSRDSYEQYF
DNA: TGTGCCAGCAGCAGCAGGGACTCCTACGAGCAGTACTTC

J: TRBJ1-5
size: once
D: .
length: 14
V: TRBV28
CDR3: CASRTVPGNQPQHF
DNA: TGTGCCAGCAGAACCGTGCCGGGCAATCAGCCCCAGCATTTT

J: TRBJ1-6
size: .
D: .
length: 15
V: TRBV15
CDR3: CATSRVRARNSPLHF
DNA: TGTGCCACCAGCAGAGTCAGGGCCCGTAATTCACCCCTCCACTTT

J: TRBJ2-7
size: once
D: .
length: 16
V: TRBV12-2
CDR3: CASRSMVDRGFLKQYF
DNA: TGTGCAAGTCGCTCCATGGTGGACAGGGGGTTTCTCAAGCAGTACTTC

J: TRBJ2-7
size: .
D: .
length: 14
V: TRBV19
CDR3: CASSIGSAAYEQYF
DNA: TGTGCCAGTAGTATTGGGAGCGCTGCCTACGAGCAGTACTTC

J: TRBJ2-1
size: .
D: .
length: 11
V: TRBV20-1
CDR3: CSARVANEQFF
DNA: TGCAGTGCTAGAGTGGCGAATGAGCAGTTCTTC

J: TRBJ1-6
size: .
D: TRBD1
length: 14
V: TRBV5-1
CDR3: CASSWGDRDSPLHF
DNA: TGCGCCAGCAGCTGGGGGGACAGGGATTCACCCCTCCACTTT

J: TRBJ1-1
size: .
D: .
length: 16
V: TRBV5-1
CDR3: CASSFQTGNLYTEAFF
DNA: TGCGCCAGCAGCTTTCAAACCGGGAACCTTTACACTGAAGCTTTCTTT

J: TRBJ2-1
size: .
D: TRBD2
length: 19
V: TRBV15
CDR3: CATSSGDGRLAGKYNEQFF
DNA: TGTGCCACCAGCAGTGGGGACGGACGACTAGCGGGGAAATACAATGAGCAGTTCTTC

J: TRBJ2-2
size: .
D: .
length: 13
V: TRBV7-9
CDR3: CASQQGNTGELFF
DNA: TGTGCCAGTCAACAGGGGAACACCGGGGAGCTGTTTTTT

J: TRBJ2-2
size: .
D: TRBD1
length: 14
V: TRBV6-5
CDR3: CASRRQGGSGELFF
DNA: TGTGCCAGCAGAAGACAGGGGGGATCCGGGGAGCTGTTTTTT

J: TRBJ2-6
size: .
D: .
length: 16
V: TRBV7-9
CDR3: CASSAGGGAGANVLTF
DNA: TGTGCCAGCAGCGCCGGAGGGGGGGCTGGGGCCAACGTCCTGACTTTC

J: TRBJ2-7
size: .
D: .
length: 13
V: TRBV10-3
CDR3: CAITRNNSYEQYF
DNA: TGTGCCATCACGCGGAACAACTCCTACGAGCAGTACTTC

J: TRBJ1-6
size: .
D: .
length: 16
V: TRBV5-4
CDR3: CASSLGPATYNSPLHF
DNA: TGTGCCAGCAGCTTGGGTCCGGCAACATATAATTCACCCCTCCACTTT

J: TRBJ2-1
size: .
D: .
length: 13
V: TRBV15
CDR3: CATSRVVGGEQFF
DNA: TGTGCCACCAGCAGAGTCGTAGGAGGCGAGCAGTTCTTC

J: TRBJ1-1
size: .
D: .
length: 14
V: TRBV5-8
CDR3: CASSLLSGADFAFF
DNA: TGTGCCAGCAGCTTGTTATCAGGGGCCGACTTCGCTTTCTTT

J: TRBJ2-2
size: .
D: .
length: 14
V: TRBV11-2
CDR3: CASSFPGVRGELFF
DNA: TGTGCCAGCAGCTTCCCGGGTGTTCGCGGGGAGCTGTTTTTT

J: TRBJ2-2
size: .
D: TRBD1
length: 15
V: TRBV14
CDR3: CASSRAGGATGELFF
DNA: TGTGCCAGCAGCCGGGCAGGGGGCGCGACCGGGGAGCTGTTTTTT

J: TRBJ2-7
size: .
D: TRBD2
length: 15
V: TRBV7-2
CDR3: CASRGLAGSLNEQYF
DNA: TGTGCCAGCAGGGGACTAGCGGGAAGTTTGAACGAGCAGTACTTC

J: TRBJ2-7
size: .
D: TRBD2
length: 13
V: TRBV7-3
CDR3: CASSPRRGGEQYF
DNA: TGTGCCAGCAGCCCCCGTCGGGGGGGGGAGCAGTACTTC

J: TRBJ2-6
size: .
D: TRBD1
length: 17
V: TRBV9
CDR3: CASSPREGAPRANVLTF
DNA: TGTGCCAGCAGCCCCAGAGAGGGGGCGCCTAGGGCCAACGTCCTGACTTTC

J: TRBJ2-1
size: .
D: TRBD2
length: 15
V: TRBV7-8
CDR3: CASSSGLAGDNEQFF
DNA: TGTGCCAGCAGCTCGGGACTAGCGGGAGATAATGAGCAGTTCTTC

J: TRBJ2-4
size: .
D: TRBD2
length: 18
V: TRBV27
CDR3: CASSLSSGRSKAKNIQYF
DNA: TGTGCCAGCAGTTTATCTAGCGGGAGGTCCAAAGCCAAAAACATTCAGTACTTC

J: TRBJ2-7
size: .
D: .
length: 14
V: TRBV18
CDR3: CASSLQGGPSEQYF
DNA: TGTGCCAGCTCATTGCAGGGAGGCCCCAGCGAGCAGTACTTC

J: TRBJ2-4
size: once
D: .
length: 16
V: TRBV11-2
CDR3: CASSLVNRLAKNIQYF
DNA: TGTGCCAGCAGCTTAGTCAACCGACTAGCCAAAAACATTCAGTACTTC

J: TRBJ2-7
size: .
D: TRBD2
length: 15
V: TRBV3-1/TRBV3-2
CDR3: CASSQVASGIPEQYF
DNA: TGTGCCAGCAGCCAAGTGGCTAGCGGGATCCCCGAGCAGTACTTC

J: TRBJ1-2
size: .
D: TRBD1
length: 14
V: TRBV24-1
CDR3: CATSDPDRDYGYTF
DNA: TGTGCCACCAGTGATCCGGACAGGGACTATGGCTACACCTTC

J: TRBJ2-5
size: .
D: .
length: 13
V: TRBV11-1
CDR3: CASSVGLGETQYF
DNA: TGTGCCAGCAGCGTGGGACTCGGCGAGACCCAGTACTTC

J: TRBJ2-1
size: once
D: .
length: 13
V: TRBV3-1/TRBV3-2
CDR3: CASSPTMDNEQFF
DNA: TGTGCCAGCAGCCCTACAATGGACAATGAGCAGTTCTTC

J: TRBJ2-1
size: .
D: .
length: 13
V: TRBV24-1
CDR3: CATSWGGGSEQFF
DNA: TGTGCCACCAGTTGGGGAGGGGGATCTGAGCAGTTCTTC

J: TRBJ2-5
size: .
D: .
length: 14
V: TRBV5-1
CDR3: CASSLVRAQETQYF
DNA: TGCGCCAGCAGCTTGGTCCGCGCCCAAGAGACCCAGTACTTC

J: TRBJ2-1
size: .
D: .
length: 13
V: TRBV6-1
CDR3: CASSERGAHEQFF
DNA: TGTGCCAGCAGTGAACGGGGGGCCCATGAGCAGTTCTTC

J: TRBJ2-2
size: .
D: .
length: 12
V: TRBV7-9
CDR3: CASSPGTGELFF
DNA: TGTGCCAGCAGCCCAGGTACCGGGGAGCTGTTTTTT

J: TRBJ1-3
size: .
D: .
length: 16
V: TRBV9
CDR3: CASSVATTLAGNTIYF
DNA: TGTGCCAGCAGCGTAGCAACAACGCTCGCAGGAAACACCATATATTTT

J: TRBJ1-4
size: .
D: TRBD1
length: 17
V: TRBV7-9
CDR3: CASSFRGQGADNEKLFF
DNA: TGTGCCAGCAGCTTTCGAGGGCAGGGGGCAGATAATGAAAAACTGTTTTTT

J: TRBJ1-5
size: once
D: TRBD1
length: 18
V: TRBV5-6
CDR3: CASSLGNRGRAYNQPQHF
DNA: TGTGCCAGCAGCTTGGGAAACAGGGGGCGAGCTTACAATCAGCCCCAGCATTTT

J: TRBJ2-7
size: .
D: .
length: 14
V: TRBV7-4
CDR3: CASSCPPHRAEQYF
DNA: TGTGCCAGCAGCTGCCCTCCCCACCGGGCCGAGCAGTACTTC

J: TRBJ2-2
size: .
D: .
length: 16
V: TRBV10-2
CDR3: CASAAPLGGNTGELFF
DNA: TGCGCCAGCGCGGCCCCCTTGGGGGGGAACACCGGGGAGCTGTTTTTT

J: TRBJ2-2
size: once
D: TRBD2
length: 17
V: TRBV28
CDR3: CASSFPGLVINTGELFF
DNA: TGTGCCAGCAGTTTCCCCGGACTAGTGATAAACACCGGGGAGCTGTTTTTT

J: TRBJ1-5
size: once
D: .
length: 13
V: TRBV6-5
CDR3: CASSSRGLQPQHF
DNA: TGTGCCAGCAGTTCGAGGGGCCTTCAGCCCCAGCATTTT

J: TRBJ2-1
size: .
D: .
length: 14
V: TRBV9
CDR3: CASSVDLPGDEQFF
DNA: TGTGCCAGCAGCGTAGATCTCCCGGGTGATGAGCAGTTCTTC

J: TRBJ1-5
size: .
D: .
length: 15
V: TRBV6-1
CDR3: CASSEGPISNQPQHF
DNA: TGTGCCAGCAGTGAAGGACCGATTTCTAATCAGCCCCAGCATTTT

J: TRBJ1-5
size: .
D: TRBD1
length: 16
V: TRBV6-2/TRBV6-3
CDR3: CASSLRGQGSNQPQHF
DNA: TGTGCCAGCAGTCTAAGGGGACAGGGTAGCAATCAGCCCCAGCATTTT

J: TRBJ2-7
size: .
D: TRBD1
length: 18
V: TRBV6-6
CDR3: CASSRTGPAGIPPHEQYF
DNA: TGTGCCAGCAGTCGGACAGGACCTGCCGGGATCCCACCTCACGAGCAGTACTTC

J: TRBJ2-5
size: .
D: .
length: 15
V: TRBV9
CDR3: CASSGGGVGQETQYF
DNA: TGTGCCAGCAGCGGCGGAGGGGTTGGGCAAGAGACCCAGTACTTC

J: TRBJ1-1
size: .
D: .
length: 13
V: TRBV30
CDR3: CAWREGQNTEAFF
DNA: TGTGCCTGGAGAGAGGGACAGAACACTGAAGCTTTCTTT

J: TRBJ1-5
size: .
D: .
length: 18
V: TRBV15
CDR3: CATSRDGLGGYGNQPQHF
DNA: TGTGCCACCAGCAGAGATGGGTTGGGAGGCTACGGCAATCAGCCCCAGCATTTT